This TCR beta chain is drawn from a study of regulatory T cells in long-lasting Graves disease. Time point defined: newly diagnosed GD, antithyroid drugs for less than 3 months. PBMCs were the source of the RNA used for TCR sequencing. This CDR3 is 14 amino acids long. V trimming: 5 bases; J trimming: 8 bases; junction bases outside the gene matches: 11. Germline CDR1 MNHNS, CDR2 SASEGT. Building of the TCR beta libraries involved iRepertoire HTBI primers and Arm-PCR of CDR3 regions. TCRdb reprocessed the multiplex PCR reads via MiXCR and lists one record per CDR3 protein. The table includes 620,000 or so distinct CDR3 sequences, less than 20% detected once. This clonotype was seen a handful of times. The same data also went into a second study, on T cells in Graves' hyperthyroidism and ophthalmopathy.

The receptor was derived from a woman aged 25-40 years with Graves disease. V gene TRBV6-1 combines with J gene TRBJ1-2; 7 bases map to TRBD1. The sample consisted of peripheral blood mononuclear cells (PBMCs), taken at new diagnosis, from a patient treated with antithyroid drugs. CDR3 nucleotides: TGTGCCAGCAGTAGATGGGACAGAGTGGAGGGCTACACCTTC. Protein: CASSRWDRVEGYTF.